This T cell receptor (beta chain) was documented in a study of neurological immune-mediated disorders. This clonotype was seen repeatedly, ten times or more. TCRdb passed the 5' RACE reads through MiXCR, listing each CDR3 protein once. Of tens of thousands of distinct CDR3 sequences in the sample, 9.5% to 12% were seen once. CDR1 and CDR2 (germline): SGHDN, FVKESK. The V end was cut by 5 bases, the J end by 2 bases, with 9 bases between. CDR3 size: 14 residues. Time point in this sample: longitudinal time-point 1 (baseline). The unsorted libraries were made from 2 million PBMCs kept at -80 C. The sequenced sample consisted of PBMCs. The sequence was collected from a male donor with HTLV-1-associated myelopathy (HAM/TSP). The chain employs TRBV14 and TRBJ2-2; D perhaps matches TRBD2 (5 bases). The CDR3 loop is CASSVDYNTGELFF. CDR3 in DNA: TGTGCCAGCAGCGTAGACTATAACACCGGGGAGCTGTTTTTT.